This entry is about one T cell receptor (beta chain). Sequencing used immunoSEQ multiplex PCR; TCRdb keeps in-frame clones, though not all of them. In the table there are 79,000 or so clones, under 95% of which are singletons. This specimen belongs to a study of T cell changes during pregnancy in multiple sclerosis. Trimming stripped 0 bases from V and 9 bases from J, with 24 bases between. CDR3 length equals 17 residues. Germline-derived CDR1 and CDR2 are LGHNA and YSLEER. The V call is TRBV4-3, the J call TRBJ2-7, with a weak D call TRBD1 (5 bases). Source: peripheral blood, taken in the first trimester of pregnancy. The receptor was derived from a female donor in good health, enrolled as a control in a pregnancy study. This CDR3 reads CASSQDLVREVLVVQYF. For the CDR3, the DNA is TGCGCCAGCAGCCAAGATTTGGTCAGGGAAGTTTTGGTTGTGCAGTACTTC.